This T cell receptor beta chain was captured in a study of T-cell reconstitution after alpha-beta-depleted transplantation in children. CDR1 and CDR2 from the germline V gene are LNHNV and YYDKDF (reference sequence). The CDR3 consists of 18 residues. The V end was cut by 0 bases, the J end by 7 bases, with 22 bases between. The sample holds a few counts of this clonotype. Unique molecular identifiers were incorporated into the prepared TCRbeta library. MiXCR was run by TCRdb on the PCR reads, yielding one entry per CDR3 protein. Of 490,000 or so distinct CDR3 sequences listed, approximately 12% are singletons.

The chain links TRBV15 to TRBJ2-1; D is tentatively TRBD1 or TRBD2 (6 bases each). The clonotype comes from a human donor who donated a stem cell graft to a child with combined immunodeficiency. Sequences were derived from PBMCs from the stem cell graft donor, sampled from the stem cell graft. The CDR3 DNA sequence: TGTGCCACCAGCAGAGATGTAGGGGGGCTGGGTGGGGGGAATGAGCAGTTCTTC. Its protein product is CATSRDVGGLGGGNEQFF.